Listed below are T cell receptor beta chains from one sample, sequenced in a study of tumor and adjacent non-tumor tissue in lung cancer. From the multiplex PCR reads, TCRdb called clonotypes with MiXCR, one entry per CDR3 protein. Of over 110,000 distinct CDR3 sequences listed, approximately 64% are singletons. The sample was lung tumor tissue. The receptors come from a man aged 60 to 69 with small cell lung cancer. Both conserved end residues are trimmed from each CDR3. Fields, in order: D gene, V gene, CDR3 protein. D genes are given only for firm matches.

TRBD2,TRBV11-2,ASSSGLAVGPHNEQF
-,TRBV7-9,ASSRREAYEQY
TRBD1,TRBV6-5,ASSLDRGLYERY
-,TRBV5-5,ASNYTGETQY
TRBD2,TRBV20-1,SATLPTSGSSYNEQF
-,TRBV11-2,ASSLPGHGLSRANVLT
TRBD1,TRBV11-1,ASGGQGRKQY
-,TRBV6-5,ASSYSPGGADTQY
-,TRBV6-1,ASMPAWSRQELL
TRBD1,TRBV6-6,ASVDAGTGTYTEQF
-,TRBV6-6,SSTRSNEQF
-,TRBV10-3,AITDAGEGGYT
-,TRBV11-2,ASSLGGGTDAF
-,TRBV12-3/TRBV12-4,ASSTTEAQY
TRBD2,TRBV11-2,PSSLLAEFTDTQY
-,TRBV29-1,STLQGAGYGYT
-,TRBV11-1,ASSSRNRLDYNEQF
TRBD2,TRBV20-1,SASGTRGCNEQF
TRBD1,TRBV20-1,SARGTGQSTLH
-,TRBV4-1,ASNQKRQSYEQY
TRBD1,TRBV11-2,ASSLDRGNEQF
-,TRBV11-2,ACSFTGPLHDEQF
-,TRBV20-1,SASNAELFDTDTQY
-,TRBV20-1,SASKGVTEAI
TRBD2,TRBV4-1,ASSQVAGTQF
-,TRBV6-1,ASSEARDFSPLH
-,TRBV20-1,SDRNRVADGYT
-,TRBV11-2,ANSFVGSAEHF
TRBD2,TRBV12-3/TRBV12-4,ASSPTVAGVVEQF
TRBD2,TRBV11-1,ASSLSGRAENEQF
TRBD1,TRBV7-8,ASSSDRGVGYT
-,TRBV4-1,ASSQDRLAFDEQF
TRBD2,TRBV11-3,ASSLGLAGVSTDTQY
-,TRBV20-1,SASSRLARDEQF
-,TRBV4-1,ASSQAGLDTEAF
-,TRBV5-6,AISLSPREQF
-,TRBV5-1,ASSRLPPTEAF
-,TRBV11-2,ASILVPGTHY
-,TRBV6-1,ASSDYPDPEEAQY
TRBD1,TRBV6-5,ASSSTGVHGYN
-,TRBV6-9,PSRNDGKKRCEQY
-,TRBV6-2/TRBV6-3,ASSRGGGPYGYT
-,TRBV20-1,SCGAYNEQF
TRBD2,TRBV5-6,ASSLVGLVARRQF
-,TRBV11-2,ASSSTLVGGSDTQY